This is a list of T cell receptor beta chains from one sample in a study of CD8 T cells in Susac syndrome. TCRdb reprocessed the immunoSEQ multiplex PCR reads with MiXCR, giving one entry per CDR3 protein. The sample has around 130,000 distinct CDR3 sequences, roughly 80% seen once. The sequencing sample was made of CD8+ T cells from PBMCs. The receptors come from a human donor with multiple sclerosis. Both conserved end residues are part of each CDR3. The D gene is left open where the match is weak. Size tells how often a clone was seen (once, few, many) or the class of an expanded clone, and some rows leave it out.

j_gene: TRBJ2-2
abundance: .
d_gene: TRBD2
v_gene: TRBV7-8
CDR3aa: CASSFRLIRSGSPGELFF
CDR3nt: TGTGCCAGCAGCTTCAGATTGATTCGTAGCGGGAGCCCCGGGGAGCTGTTTTTT

j_gene: TRBJ2-3
abundance: .
d_gene: TRBD2
v_gene: TRBV2
CDR3aa: CASSEVAGGTDTQYF
CDR3nt: TGTGCCAGCAGTGAAGTAGCGGGGGGAACAGATACGCAGTATTTT

j_gene: TRBJ2-3
abundance: .
d_gene: .
v_gene: TRBV4-3
CDR3aa: CASSQEIFFGDTQYF
CDR3nt: TGCGCCAGCAGCCAAGAAATTTTTTTCGGAGATACGCAGTATTTT

j_gene: TRBJ1-3
abundance: few
d_gene: .
v_gene: TRBV4-1
CDR3aa: CASSQEVAGSGNTIYF
CDR3nt: TGCGCCAGCAGCCAAGAGGTTGCGGGCTCTGGAAACACCATATATTTT

j_gene: TRBJ1-1
abundance: .
d_gene: .
v_gene: TRBV6-2/TRBV6-3
CDR3aa: CASSSGSTEAFF
CDR3nt: TGTGCCAGCAGTTCAGGGTCCACTGAAGCTTTCTTT

j_gene: TRBJ2-1
abundance: .
d_gene: TRBD2
v_gene: TRBV6-5
CDR3aa: CASGLLAGGYNEQFF
CDR3nt: TGTGCCAGCGGCCTCCTAGCGGGAGGTTACAATGAGCAGTTCTTC

j_gene: TRBJ2-5
abundance: .
d_gene: .
v_gene: TRBV27
CDR3aa: CASSSGLIQETQYF
CDR3nt: TGTGCCAGCAGTTCCGGACTGATACAAGAGACCCAGTACTTC

j_gene: TRBJ1-5
abundance: .
d_gene: .
v_gene: TRBV27
CDR3aa: CASSFGLSNQPQHF
CDR3nt: TGTGCCAGCAGTTTCGGTCTGTCCAATCAGCCCCAGCATTTT

j_gene: TRBJ2-1
abundance: .
d_gene: TRBD2
v_gene: TRBV4-3
CDR3aa: CASSLGTSGHNEQFF
CDR3nt: TGCGCCAGCAGCCTCGGGACTAGCGGGCACAATGAGCAGTTCTTC

j_gene: TRBJ2-1
abundance: .
d_gene: .
v_gene: TRBV29-1
CDR3aa: CSVSEPNEQFF
CDR3nt: TGCAGCGTTAGCGAGCCGAATGAGCAGTTCTTC

j_gene: TRBJ1-5
abundance: .
d_gene: .
v_gene: TRBV23-1
CDR3aa: CASSQMVQENPYSNQPQHF
CDR3nt: TGCGCCAGCAGTCAAATGGTGCAGGAAAATCCGTATAGCAATCAGCCCCAGCATTTT

j_gene: TRBJ2-2
abundance: .
d_gene: TRBD2
v_gene: TRBV5-6
CDR3aa: CASSPTERDLTGELFF
CDR3nt: TGTGCCAGCAGCCCCACGGAGCGGGACCTCACCGGGGAGCTGTTTTTT

j_gene: TRBJ1-2
abundance: .
d_gene: .
v_gene: TRBV7-9
CDR3aa: CASSVDGRTYGYTF
CDR3nt: TGTGCCAGCAGCGTCGACGGCAGGACCTATGGCTACACCTTC

j_gene: TRBJ2-3
abundance: .
d_gene: TRBD2
v_gene: TRBV14
CDR3aa: CASSPIGGARDF
CDR3nt: TGTGCCAGCAGTCCAATCGGGGGGGCCCGGGATTTT

j_gene: TRBJ2-7
abundance: few
d_gene: .
v_gene: TRBV7-6
CDR3aa: CASSLGTGYEQYF
CDR3nt: TGTGCCAGCAGCTTAGGTACAGGCTACGAGCAGTACTTC

j_gene: TRBJ2-2
abundance: .
d_gene: TRBD2
v_gene: TRBV20-1
CDR3aa: CSASASGRDTGELFF
CDR3nt: TGCAGTGCTAGTGCTAGCGGGAGGGACACCGGGGAGCTGTTTTTT

j_gene: TRBJ2-1
abundance: .
d_gene: .
v_gene: TRBV3-1
CDR3aa: CASSQDAAVNEQFF
CDR3nt: TGTGCCAGCAGCCAAGATGCGGCAGTCAATGAGCAGTTCTTC

j_gene: TRBJ2-1
abundance: few
d_gene: .
v_gene: TRBV7-9
CDR3aa: CASSPMINEQFF
CDR3nt: TGTGCCAGCTCTCCGATGATCAATGAGCAGTTCTTC

j_gene: TRBJ2-2
abundance: .
d_gene: TRBD2
v_gene: TRBV7-9
CDR3aa: CASSGVAGEIGELFF
CDR3nt: TGTGCCAGCAGCGGAGTAGCGGGAGAGATCGGGGAGCTGTTTTTT

j_gene: TRBJ2-2
abundance: .
d_gene: .
v_gene: TRBV5-8
CDR3aa: CASSLGIKGNTGELFF
CDR3nt: TGTGCCAGCAGCTTGGGCATAAAGGGGAACACCGGGGAGCTGTTTTTT

j_gene: TRBJ1-6
abundance: .
d_gene: .
v_gene: TRBV27
CDR3aa: CASSLERIYSPLHF
CDR3nt: TGTGCCAGCAGTTTGGAGCGAATCTATTCACCCCTCCACTTT

j_gene: TRBJ1-6
abundance: .
d_gene: .
v_gene: TRBV27
CDR3aa: CASTQTGPLHF
CDR3nt: TGTGCCAGCACCCAAACAGGGCCCCTCCACTTT

j_gene: TRBJ2-1
abundance: .
d_gene: .
v_gene: TRBV7-3
CDR3aa: CASSATTSSSYNEQFF
CDR3nt: TGTGCCAGCAGTGCGACGACCTCCAGCTCCTACAATGAGCAGTTCTTC

j_gene: TRBJ2-1
abundance: .
d_gene: TRBD2
v_gene: TRBV5-5
CDR3aa: CASEGFAGDSYNEQFF
CDR3nt: TGTGCCAGCGAGGGGTTCGCGGGGGACTCCTACAATGAGCAGTTCTTC

j_gene: TRBJ1-2
abundance: .
d_gene: TRBD1
v_gene: TRBV25-1
CDR3aa: CASSVQGFESYTF
CDR3nt: TGTGCCAGCAGCGTACAGGGGTTTGAGTCCTACACCTTC

j_gene: TRBJ1-1
abundance: few
d_gene: .
v_gene: TRBV6-1
CDR3aa: CASRWIGGTEAFF
CDR3nt: TGTGCCAGCAGATGGATCGGGGGAACTGAAGCTTTCTTT

j_gene: TRBJ2-1
abundance: .
d_gene: .
v_gene: TRBV16
CDR3aa: CASSQLTSTTTSQFF
CDR3nt: TGTGCCAGCAGCCAATTAACTAGCACCACAACCTCGCAGTTCTTC

j_gene: TRBJ2-7
abundance: few
d_gene: .
v_gene: TRBV6-1
CDR3aa: CASRQQLPYEQYF
CDR3nt: TGTGCCAGCAGACAACAACTGCCCTACGAGCAGTACTTC

j_gene: TRBJ2-7
abundance: .
d_gene: .
v_gene: TRBV28
CDR3aa: CASSWPGPLREQYF
CDR3nt: TGTGCCAGCAGTTGGCCAGGGCCGCTGAGGGAGCAGTACTTC

j_gene: TRBJ1-3
abundance: once
d_gene: .
v_gene: TRBV4-1
CDR3aa: CASSQVTGQKAYSGNTIYF
CDR3nt: TGCGCCAGCAGCCAAGTAACAGGACAGAAAGCTTACTCTGGAAACACCATATATTTT

j_gene: TRBJ1-1
abundance: .
d_gene: TRBD1
v_gene: TRBV30
CDR3aa: CAWSAEDRENTEAFF
CDR3nt: TGTGCCTGGAGTGCCGAGGACAGGGAGAACACTGAAGCTTTCTTT

j_gene: TRBJ2-1
abundance: .
d_gene: .
v_gene: TRBV29-1
CDR3aa: CSVEPPRDYNEQFF
CDR3nt: TGCAGCGTTGAACCCCCCCGGGATTACAATGAGCAGTTCTTC

j_gene: TRBJ2-1
abundance: .
d_gene: .
v_gene: TRBV7-9
CDR3aa: CASSPIEGYNEQFF
CDR3nt: TGTGCCAGCAGCCCGATAGAGGGGTACAATGAGCAGTTCTTC

j_gene: TRBJ1-1
abundance: .
d_gene: TRBD1
v_gene: TRBV25-1
CDR3aa: CASSERTGMNTEAFF
CDR3nt: TGTGCCAGCAGTGAACGGACAGGGATGAACACTGAAGCTTTCTTT

j_gene: TRBJ1-2
abundance: .
d_gene: .
v_gene: TRBV7-8
CDR3aa: CASSITNSGGYTF
CDR3nt: TGTGCCAGCAGCATCACTAACAGCGGGGGCTACACCTTC

j_gene: TRBJ1-5
abundance: .
d_gene: .
v_gene: TRBV4-3
CDR3aa: CASSQDLLGRGNQPQHF
CDR3nt: TGCGCCAGCAGCCAAGATCTCTTGGGAAGGGGCAATCAGCCCCAGCATTTT

j_gene: TRBJ2-2
abundance: .
d_gene: TRBD1
v_gene: TRBV12-3/TRBV12-4
CDR3aa: CASSPQGITGELFF
CDR3nt: TGTGCCAGCAGCCCACAGGGGATCACCGGGGAGCTGTTTTTT

j_gene: TRBJ1-2
abundance: .
d_gene: .
v_gene: TRBV4-1
CDR3aa: CASSQEFTGYGYGYTF
CDR3nt: TGCGCCAGCAGCCAAGAATTTACAGGGTATGGTTATGGCTACACCTTC

j_gene: TRBJ2-1
abundance: .
d_gene: .
v_gene: TRBV2
CDR3aa: CATLIGNGFYNEQFF
CDR3nt: TGTGCGACACTCATCGGAAACGGGTTCTACAATGAGCAGTTCTTC

j_gene: TRBJ1-5
abundance: .
d_gene: TRBD1
v_gene: TRBV20-1
CDR3aa: CSARGTGGLEDQPQHF
CDR3nt: TGCAGTGCTAGAGGGACAGGGGGATTGGAGGATCAGCCCCAGCATTTT

j_gene: TRBJ2-1
abundance: .
d_gene: .
v_gene: TRBV12-3/TRBV12-4
CDR3aa: CASSLGPARDLYNEQFF
CDR3nt: TGTGCCAGCAGTTTAGGACCGGCTCGAGACCTATACAATGAGCAGTTCTTC

j_gene: TRBJ1-4
abundance: .
d_gene: .
v_gene: TRBV28
CDR3aa: CASSHGADDGKLFF
CDR3nt: TGTGCCAGCAGTCACGGGGCGGATGATGGAAAACTGTTTTTT

j_gene: TRBJ1-5
abundance: .
d_gene: .
v_gene: TRBV15
CDR3aa: CATSRPNQPQHF
CDR3nt: TGTGCCACCAGCAGACCAAATCAGCCCCAGCATTTT

j_gene: TRBJ2-2
abundance: once
d_gene: .
v_gene: TRBV4-1
CDR3aa: CASSQGSRTGELFF
CDR3nt: TGCGCCAGCAGCCAAGGATCCCGCACCGGGGAGCTGTTTTTT

j_gene: TRBJ1-4
abundance: few
d_gene: TRBD1
v_gene: TRBV27
CDR3aa: CASSFQGASEKLFF
CDR3nt: TGTGCCAGCAGTTTTCAGGGGGCGTCTGAAAAACTGTTTTTT

j_gene: TRBJ2-1
abundance: .
d_gene: .
v_gene: TRBV11-3
CDR3aa: CASSPAMYNEQFF
CDR3nt: TGTGCCAGCAGCCCAGCAATGTACAATGAGCAGTTCTTC

j_gene: TRBJ2-2
abundance: once
d_gene: .
v_gene: TRBV4-1
CDR3aa: CASSQDPGDTGELFF
CDR3nt: TGCGCCAGCAGCCAAGATCCAGGGGACACCGGGGAGCTGTTTTTT

j_gene: TRBJ1-2
abundance: .
d_gene: TRBD1
v_gene: TRBV12-3/TRBV12-4
CDR3aa: CASTITGGGYGYTF
CDR3nt: TGTGCCAGCACCATAACAGGGGGGGGATATGGCTACACCTTC

j_gene: TRBJ2-1
abundance: .
d_gene: .
v_gene: TRBV7-9
CDR3aa: CASSATLLNEQFF
CDR3nt: TGTGCCAGCAGCGCTACTCTACTCAATGAGCAGTTCTTC

j_gene: TRBJ2-3
abundance: .
d_gene: TRBD1
v_gene: TRBV14
CDR3aa: CASSQDWRDRATDTQYF
CDR3nt: TGTGCCAGCAGCCAAGATTGGAGGGACAGGGCCACAGATACGCAGTATTTT

j_gene: TRBJ2-2
abundance: .
d_gene: .
v_gene: TRBV3-1
CDR3aa: CASRAWTVRAGELFF
CDR3nt: TGTGCCAGCAGGGCATGGACAGTTCGCGCCGGGGAGCTGTTTTTT

j_gene: TRBJ2-7
abundance: .
d_gene: .
v_gene: TRBV18
CDR3aa: CASRGTSNYEQYF
CDR3nt: TGTGCCAGCCGCGGGACATCGAACTACGAGCAGTACTTC

j_gene: TRBJ2-5
abundance: .
d_gene: .
v_gene: TRBV12-3/TRBV12-4
CDR3aa: CASSTMGAAQETQYF
CDR3nt: TGTGCCAGCAGTACCATGGGGGCAGCCCAAGAGACCCAGTACTTC

j_gene: TRBJ1-2
abundance: .
d_gene: .
v_gene: TRBV4-1
CDR3aa: CASSQGTSKRGYTF
CDR3nt: TGCGCCAGCAGCCAAGGGACCTCTAAGAGGGGCTACACCTTC